These T cell receptor beta chains were read from a single sample in a study of OX40 agonist ivuxolimab in advanced cancers. Here immunoSEQ multiplex PCR was the method, and the copy in TCRdb shows in-frame clones only, minus some. The sample comprises 35,000 to 45,000 clones, 92% of which are singletons, and 13% to 15% rests with the top ten. The sequencing here drew on CD4+ or CD8+ T cells sorted from blood, taken in a trial of the OX40 agonist ivuxolimab. The source is an adult with an advanced solid tumor such as melanoma, head and neck, liver or kidney cancer. Both conserved end residues are part of each CDR3. A D gene is named only where the DNA matches it firmly. Clone size appears in some rows only: once, few, many, or a class for an expanded clone.

.	.	TRBJ1-5	TRBV2	15	CASKSRGGLDQPQHF	TGTGCCAGCAAATCACGTGGGGGGCTGGATCAGCCCCAGCATTTT
.	TRBD1	TRBJ2-7	TRBV30	15	CAWSVLGQGAYEQYF	TGTGCCTGGAGTGTACTCGGACAGGGGGCCTACGAGCAGTACTTC
.	TRBD2	TRBJ2-3	TRBV28	16	CASSFRHTSGTDTQYF	TGTGCCAGCAGTTTCCGTCATACTAGCGGCACAGATACGCAGTATTTT
.	TRBD1	TRBJ2-3	TRBV7-6	18	CASSLTGVGQGETNTQYF	TGTGCCAGCAGCTTAACCGGGGTGGGACAGGGGGAAACGAATACGCAGTATTTT
.	.	TRBJ2-1	TRBV9	14	CASSVDSVRDEQFF	TGTGCCAGCAGCGTAGACAGCGTTAGAGATGAGCAGTTCTTC
.	.	TRBJ2-1	TRBV6-4	13	CASSDSSNNEQFF	TGTGCCAGCAGTGACTCGTCAAACAATGAGCAGTTCTTC
.	.	TRBJ1-2	TRBV4-1	15	CASSQDHKGHYGYTF	TGCGCCAGCAGCCAAGATCATAAGGGGCACTATGGCTACACCTTC
.	.	TRBJ2-1	TRBV7-2	11	CASSKGNEQFF	TGTGCCAGCAGCAAGGGCAATGAGCAGTTCTTC
.	.	TRBJ1-2	TRBV6-1	13	CASKGAGPYGYTF	TGTGCCAGCAAGGGAGCAGGGCCCTATGGCTACACCTTC
.	.	TRBJ2-2	TRBV28	14	CASSSAGTTGELFF	TGTGCCAGCAGTTCGGCCGGGACCACCGGGGAGCTGTTTTTT
few	.	TRBJ1-1	TRBV30	13	CAWSVMGNTEAFF	TGTGCCTGGTCTGTAATGGGAAACACTGAAGCTTTCTTT
.	.	TRBJ2-7	TRBV9	13	CASSAGRGLEQYF	TGTGCCAGCAGCGCCGGGAGGGGGCTCGAGCAGTACTTC
.	TRBD1	TRBJ2-7	TRBV4-1	14	CASSLAVGQSEQYF	TGCGCCAGCAGCCTCGCTGTGGGACAGTCGGAGCAGTACTTC
once	.	TRBJ2-2	TRBV11-3	16	CASSLRDRSNTGELFF	TGTGCCAGCAGCTTACGAGACAGAAGTAACACCGGGGAGCTGTTTTTT
.	.	TRBJ2-2	TRBV7-3	14	CASSPTGNTGELFF	TGTGCCAGCAGCCCGACAGGGAACACCGGGGAGCTGTTTTTT
.	TRBD1	TRBJ2-3	TRBV29-1	13	CSVRTGATDTQYF	TGCAGCGTCCGGACAGGGGCGACAGATACGCAGTATTTT
.	.	TRBJ2-7	TRBV27	13	CASGPSDSYEQYF	TGTGCCAGCGGACCTAGCGACTCCTACGAGCAGTACTTC
.	TRBD2	TRBJ2-3	TRBV15	15	CATSSSGRGTDTQYF	TGTGCCACCAGCAGTAGCGGGAGGGGCACAGATACGCAGTATTTT
few	.	TRBJ2-5	TRBV25-1	14	CASSVRGGQETQYF	TGTGCCAGCAGTGTGCGGGGCGGCCAAGAGACCCAGTACTTC
.	.	TRBJ2-2	TRBV6-5	16	CASSYRPPRYTGELFF	TGTGCCAGCAGTTACAGACCCCCTCGGTACACCGGGGAGCTGTTTTTT
.	.	TRBJ2-3	TRBV11-3	16	CASSLREQRLTDTQYF	TGTGCCAGCAGCTTAAGAGAGCAAAGGTTGACAGATACGCAGTATTTT
.	TRBD2	TRBJ2-1	TRBV30	14	CAWALSGSYNEQFF	TGTGCCTGGGCGCTCAGCGGGAGCTACAATGAGCAGTTCTTC
.	.	TRBJ2-7	TRBV14	12	CASSPHSYEQYF	TGTGCCAGCAGCCCCCACTCCTACGAGCAGTACTTC
.	.	TRBJ1-1	TRBV19	16	CASSTTAKQGNTEAFF	TGTGCCAGTAGTACCACCGCAAAGCAGGGAAACACTGAAGCTTTCTTT